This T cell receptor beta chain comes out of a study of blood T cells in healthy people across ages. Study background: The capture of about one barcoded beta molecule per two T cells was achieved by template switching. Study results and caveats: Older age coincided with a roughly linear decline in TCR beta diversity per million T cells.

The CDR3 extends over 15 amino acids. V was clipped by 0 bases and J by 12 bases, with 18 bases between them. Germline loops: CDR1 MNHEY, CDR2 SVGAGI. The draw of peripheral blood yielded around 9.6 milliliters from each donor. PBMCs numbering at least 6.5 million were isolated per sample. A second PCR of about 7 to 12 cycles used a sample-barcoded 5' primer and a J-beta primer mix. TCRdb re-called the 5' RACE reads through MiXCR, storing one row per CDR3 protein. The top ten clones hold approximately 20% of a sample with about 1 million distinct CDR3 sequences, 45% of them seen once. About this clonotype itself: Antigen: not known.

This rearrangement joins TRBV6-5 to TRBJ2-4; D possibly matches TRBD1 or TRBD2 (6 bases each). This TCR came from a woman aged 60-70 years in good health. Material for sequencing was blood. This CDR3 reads CASSYSRGRRETQYF. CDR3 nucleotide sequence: TGTGCCAGCAGTTACTCAAGGGGGAGGAGGGAGACTCAGTACTTC.